Listed here are 29 T cell receptor beta chains from one sample, sequenced in a study of blood T cell repertoires in COVID-19. This table comes from immunoSEQ multiplex PCR, and its TCRdb copy is limited to in-frame clones, with some not included. The table records 34,000 or so clones, about 85% of them present only once. Sequenced sample: peripheral blood. The receptors stem from a man aged 50 to 60 with active or convalescent COVID-19.

This clone was found a few times. This sequence joins TRBV6-6 and TRBJ2-1; TRBD2 agrees at 12 bases. V gave up 5 bases and J gave up 3 bases; unmatched junction bases: 2. Germline CDR1 is MNHNY and CDR2 is SVGAGI (reference sequence). This CDR3 is built from 15 residues. The CDR3 DNA follows: TGTGCCAGCAGTGTGACTAGCGGGAGCTACAATGAGCAGTTCTTC. Protein sequence: CASSVTSGSYNEQFF.

The chain recombines TRBV2 with TRBJ1-3, with 8 bases fitting TRBD1. This CDR3 has 14 amino acids. Trimming removed 4 bases from V and 8 bases from J; junction bases left unmatched: 7. Germline CDR1 and CDR2: SNHLY and FYNNEI. The CDR3 here is CASSGQGLGDTIYF. The CDR3 DNA reads TGTGCCAGCAGTGGACAGGGGTTAGGAGACACCATATATTTT.

Points on this clone: Other DNA sequences in this sample translate to the same CDR3. The rearrangement joins TRBV3-1 (or the pseudogene TRBV3-2) to TRBJ2-3; TRBD1 matches at 9 bases. J gave up 0 bases and V 5 bases, and 3 bases lay outside the gene matches. This CDR3 is 15 amino acids long. Germline CDR1 LGHDT, CDR2 YNNKEL (reference sequence). CDR3 sequence: CASSSQGASTDTQYF. CDR3 nucleotide sequence: TGTGCCAGCAGCTCACAGGGGGCGAGCACAGATACGCAGTATTTT.

The gene calls are TRBV24-1 and TRBJ2-2, with D possibly matching TRBD2 (5 bases). Germline lookup yields CDR1 KGHDR and CDR2 SFDVKD. The CDR3 covers 13 residues. Trimming removed 4 bases from V and 8 bases from J, with 10 bases in between. CDR3 sequence (DNA): TGTGCCACCAGTGAGACACTAGGAGGGGAGCTGTTTTTT. This translates into CATSETLGGELFF.

V gene TRBV28 combines with J gene TRBJ1-5; possible D gene TRBD1, 5 bases. CDR1 and CDR2 from the germline V gene are MDHEN and SYDVKM. The germline V and J ends were trimmed by 6 bases and 2 bases, with 14 bases remaining between them. CDR3 length equals 15 residues. The chain's CDR3 is CASSTREEGNQPQHF. In DNA form, the CDR3 reads TGTGCCAGCAGCACCAGGGAGGAGGGCAATCAGCCCCAGCATTTT.

This clone was seen a single time. The chain links TRBV2 to TRBJ2-7; D uncertain. This CDR3 has 12 residues. V lost 3 bases and J lost 2, with 5 bases in between. Germline V gene lookup returns CDR1 SNHLY and CDR2 FYNNEI. The CDR3 coding sequence is TGTGCCAGCAGTGACCAAACCTACGAGCAGTACTTC. This sequence encodes CASSDQTYEQYF.

This chain joins TRBV10-3 and TRBJ1-4; D may be TRBD1 (5 bases). The V end was cut by 2 bases, the J end by 7 bases, with 8 bases between. CDR3 length: 13 residues. CDR1 and CDR2 (germline): ENHRY, SYGVKD. The CDR3 DNA is TGTGCCATCAGTGAGGCAGGGATTGAAAAACTGTTTTTT. Amino acids: CAISEAGIEKLFF.

In this sample, this clone turned up once. The rearrangement joins TRBV19 to TRBJ1-5; D is unclear. The CDR3 consists of 12 residues. Between the trimmed V and J ends, which lost 9 bases and 3 bases, there was a span of 9 bases. Germline lookup yields CDR1 LNHDA and CDR2 SQIVND (reference sequence). The CDR3 region is CASNGLNQPQHF. In DNA form, the CDR3 reads TGTGCCAGCAATGGACTCAATCAGCCCCAGCATTTT. Full variable domain (missing parts from reference TRBV19 and TRBJ1-5): DGGITQSPKYLFRKEGQNVTLSCEQNLNHDAMYWYRQDPGQGLRLIYYSQIVNDFQKGDIAEGYSVSREKKESFPLTVTSAQKNPTAFYLCASNGLNQPQHFGDGTRLSIL.

This clone has a single count. The gene calls are TRBV6-5 and TRBJ2-1, with 9 bases matching TRBD2. The length of the CDR3 is 15 residues. The J segment lost 8 bases and the V segment lost 5 bases, leaving 10 bases of the junction unmatched. The germline V gene has CDR1 MNHEY and CDR2 SVGAGI. The CDR3 sequence is CASSPDSGSGYEQFF. CDR3 nucleotide sequence: TGTGCCAGCAGTCCAGATAGCGGGAGTGGGTATGAGCAGTTCTTC.

The V and J genes are TRBV7-2 and TRBJ2-7; 10 bases are shared with TRBD1. V shed 0 bases, J shed 5 bases, and the junction held 7 bases outside the gene matches. Germline V lookup: CDR1 SGHTA, CDR2 FQGNSA. The CDR3 totals 16 residues. The DNA of the CDR3 is TGTGCCAGCAGCTTAGCCGGGACAGGGGTTGGGGACGAGCAGTACTTC. It codes for CASSLAGTGVGDEQYF. Full variable domain (rest looked up from reference TRBV7-2 and TRBJ2-7): GAGVSQSPSNKVTEKGKDVELRCDPISGHTALYWYRQSLGQGLEFLIYFQGNSAPDKSGLPSDRFSAERTGGSVSTLTIQRTQQEDSAVYLCASSLAGTGVGDEQYFGPGTRLTVT.

This clone occurred once. The chain joins TRBV6-5 to TRBJ1-2, with 7 bases matching TRBD1. Germline loops: CDR1 MNHEY, CDR2 SVGAGI. The trim removed 2 bases at V and 4 bases at J, leaving 4 bases unmatched. The CDR3 covers 14 residues. The CDR3 nucleotides are TGTGCCAGCAGTTACAAGGGACAGAGCTATGGCTACACCTTC. This sequence encodes CASSYKGQSYGYTF.

The V gene is TRBV7-9, the J gene TRBJ2-5; 8 bases agree with TRBD2. The CDR3 length is 15 residues. Germline-derived CDR1 and CDR2 are SEHNR and FQNEAQ (reference sequence). The V segment lost 5 bases and the J segment 6 bases; nucleotides outside the gene matches: 11. As DNA, the CDR3 is TGTGCCAGCAGCCTCCTTGCGGGAGGTGTAAAGACCCAGTACTTC. Protein: CASSLLAGGVKTQYF.

The chain couples TRBV5-1 to TRBJ2-7; 11 nucleotides agree with TRBD2. The CDR3 sequence is 14 residues long. Germline V CDR1 and CDR2: SGHRS, YFSETQ. V dropped 6 bases and J dropped 2; count of bases not matched to a gene: 4. The CDR3 spells CASTRTSGPYEQYF. The CDR3 region has the DNA TGCGCCAGCACCCGGACTAGCGGGCCCTACGAGCAGTACTTC. Looking up the rest from reference TRBV5-1 and TRBJ2-7 gives the full variable domain: KAGVTQTPRYLIKTRGQQVTLSCSPISGHRSVSWYQQTPGQGLQFLFEYFSETQRNKGNFPGRFSGRQFSNSRSEMNVSTLELGDSALYLCASTRTSGPYEQYFGPGTRLTVT.

The chain recombines TRBV5-1 with TRBJ2-2; TRBD2 aligns across 8 bases. After removal of 1 base from V and 7 bases from J, the junction contained 6 bases not matched to a gene. The CDR3 is 15 residues long. Germline V lookup: CDR1 SGHRS, CDR2 YFSETQ. The CDR3: CASSLSAGEIGELFF. The CDR3 nucleotides are TGCGCCAGCAGCTTGTCAGCGGGAGAGATCGGGGAGCTGTTTTTT.

The rearrangement joins TRBV19 to TRBJ2-1; 9 bases align to TRBD2. The germline CDR1 and CDR2 sequences are LNHDA and SQIVND (reference sequence). Losses at the gene ends were 6 bases for V and 5 bases for J; bases not matched to a gene: 11. The CDR3 is 16 residues long. CDR3 amino acids: CASRYAGGPGDNEQFF. CDR3 bases: TGTGCCAGTAGGTACGCGGGAGGGCCAGGGGACAATGAGCAGTTCTTC.

This chain connects TRBV9 to TRBJ1-3; D perhaps matches TRBD1 (6 bases). The CDR3 has 17 amino acids. Germline CDR1 reads SGDLS; CDR2 reads YYNGEE. V gave up 2 bases and J gave up 0 bases, with 15 bases separating them. The CDR3 region is CASSVDLQGPSGNTIYF. CDR3 bases: TGTGCCAGCAGCGTCGACCTACAGGGCCCCTCTGGAAACACCATATATTTT.

The J gene is TRBJ2-3, the V gene TRBV7-9; 8 bases fit TRBD2. Germline CDR1 and CDR2: SEHNR and FQNEAQ (reference sequence). V dropped 5 bases and J dropped 2; count of bases not matched to a gene: 6. The CDR3 has 15 amino acids. CDR3 coding DNA: TGTGCCAGCAGCATTTTAGCGGGGATCACAGATACGCAGTATTTT. Encoded protein: CASSILAGITDTQYF. Combining the CDR3 with reference TRBV7-9 and TRBJ2-3 gives the whole variable domain DTGVSQNPRHKITKRGQNVTFRCDPISEHNRLYWYRQTLGQGPEFLTYFQNEAQLEKSRLLSDRFSAERPKGSFSTLEIQRTEQGDSAMYLCASSILAGITDTQYFGPGTRLTVL.

The chain has TRBV2 and TRBJ2-2; 11 bases fit TRBD2. The V gene end was trimmed by 6 bases and the J gene end by 7 bases; junction bases not matched to a gene: 13. This CDR3 has 17 residues. Germline V gene sequence: CDR1 SNHLY, CDR2 FYNNEI. The CDR3 DNA is TGTGCCAGCAGCTTACTAGCGGGAGAACCCTGGGGCGGGGAGCTGTTTTTT. This codes for CASSLLAGEPWGGELFF.

The genes are TRBV5-5 and TRBJ1-4, with D tentatively TRBD1 (5 bases). With 4 bases removed from V and 0 bases from J, the gap between germline ends came to 10 bases. CDR1 is SGHKS, CDR2 YYEKEE, per germline (reference sequence). The CDR3 extends over 15 amino acids. The CDR3 nucleotides are TGTGCCAGCAGCCCCGACAGCGCAACTAATGAAAAACTGTTTTTT. This encodes CASSPDSATNEKLFF.

The chain links TRBV5-6 to TRBJ2-7, with TRBD2 identical over 12 bases. The CDR3 has 19 residues. Trimming at V came to 0 bases and at J to 3 bases, leaving 13 bases not matched to a gene. In germline, CDR1 is SGHDT, CDR2 YYEEEE. Here the CDR3 reads CASSLEGLAGHQTDYEQYF. The CDR3 DNA sequence: TGTGCCAGCAGCTTGGAGGGACTAGCGGGCCACCAGACAGACTACGAGCAGTACTTC.

This chain links TRBV25-1 with TRBJ2-1, with 7 bases identical to TRBD1. This CDR3 spans 15 amino acids. Germline assignment: CDR1 MGHDK and CDR2 SYGVNS. V was clipped by 6 bases and J by 3 bases; unmatched bases: 8. CDR3 residues: CASSWRQGIYNEQFF. DNA of the CDR3: TGTGCCAGCAGCTGGAGACAGGGAATCTACAATGAGCAGTTCTTC.

The rearrangement uses TRBV10-3 and TRBJ2-3; TRBD2 matches 9 bases. CDR3 size: 14 residues. Germline V gene data show CDR1 as ENHRY and CDR2 as SYGVKD. The V gene end was trimmed by 4 bases and the J gene end by 5 bases; junction bases not matched to a gene: 4. CDR3 residues: CAISVLAGVDTQYF. The CDR3 bases are TGTGCCATCAGTGTGTTAGCGGGGGTAGATACGCAGTATTTT.

The gene calls are TRBV6-2 or TRBV6-3 and TRBJ1-1; weak D call: TRBD1 (6 bases). The CDR3 totals 14 residues. Trimming pared 4 bases from V and 5 bases from J, leaving 14 bases between. Germline-derived CDR1 and CDR2 are MNHEY and SVGEGT. The DNA of the CDR3 is TGTGCCAGCAGTTCGGGACACTGGGGGACTGAAGCTTTCTTT. It encodes CASSSGHWGTEAFF.

This clone was counted a single time. V and J are TRBV18 and TRBJ2-1, with 10 bases that match TRBD2. The germline gives CDR1 KGHSH, CDR2 LQKENI. CDR3 size: 14 residues. V was clipped by 6 bases and J by 4 bases; unmatched bases: 3. CDR3 nucleotides: TGTGCCAGCTCTGGACTAGCGGAATACAATGAGCAGTTCTTC. This codes for CASSGLAEYNEQFF.

The table lists this clone with a few counts. The V and J genes are TRBV11-2 and TRBJ2-7, with 9 nucleotides matching TRBD1. Losses at the gene ends were 4 bases for V and 3 bases for J; bases not matched to a gene: 7. This CDR3 spans 15 amino acids. The germline gives CDR1 SGHAT, CDR2 FQNNGV. CDR3 in DNA: TGTGCCAGCAGCTCGAATCCGGGACAGGGCTACGAGCAGTACTTC. Its protein product is CASSSNPGQGYEQYF. The whole variable domain, filled in from reference TRBV11-2 and TRBJ2-7, reads EAGVAQSPRYKIIEKRQSVAFWCNPISGHATLYWYQQILGQGPKLLIQFQNNGVVDDSQLPKDRFSAERLKGVDSTLKIQPAKLEDSAVYLCASSSNPGQGYEQYFGPGTRLTVT.

The genes are TRBV15 and TRBJ1-4, with TRBD1 identical over 7 bases. The germline V gene has CDR1 LNHNV and CDR2 YYDKDF (reference sequence). The CDR3 extends over 15 amino acids. The J segment lost 7 bases and the V segment lost 3 bases, leaving 8 bases of the junction unmatched. The CDR3 DNA reads TGTGCCACCAGCAGCTGGAGGGGGCTAAGTGAAAAACTGTTTTTT. It encodes CATSSWRGLSEKLFF.

In this sample, this clone turned up once. The rearrangement links TRBV5-1 to TRBJ1-1, with no clear D. The V end lost 5 bases, the J end lost 3 bases, and 8 bases lay between the germline ends. The germline gives CDR1 SGHRS, CDR2 YFSETQ. CDR3 length: 12 amino acids. The CDR3 loop is CASRELDTEAFF. Written as DNA, the CDR3 is TGCGCCAGCAGGGAGTTGGACACTGAAGCTTTCTTT.

The chain links TRBV28 to TRBJ1-2; TRBD1 might be the D (5 bases). Germline CDR1 MDHEN, CDR2 SYDVKM. The CDR3 is 14 amino acids. With 1 base removed from V and 2 bases from J, the gap between germline ends came to 8 bases. As DNA, the CDR3 is TGTGCCAGCAGTTTATTCCCAGGGAACTATGGCTACACCTTC. It specifies CASSLFPGNYGYTF.

The V and J genes are TRBV5-5 and TRBJ2-5; perhaps TRBD1 as D (6 bases). Looked up from germline, CDR1 is SGHKS and CDR2 is YYEKEE (reference sequence). The V end lost 4 bases, the J end lost 2 bases, and 15 bases lay between the germline ends. The CDR3 contains 15 residues. The CDR3 DNA reads as TGTGCCAGCAGCACTCTAACAGGGCGACAAGAGACCCAGTACTTC. It is translated as CASSTLTGRQETQYF.